This passage covers 7 T cell receptor beta chains from one sample sequenced in a study of blood T cell repertoires in COVID-19. The repertoire was sequenced with immunoSEQ multiplex PCR; TCRdb's copy has only in-frame clones and lacks some. Of nearly 200,000 clones in the sample, about four fifths were seen once. Material: peripheral blood. These receptors were taken from a woman in her sixties or seventies with active or convalescent COVID-19.

This rearrangement joins TRBV24-1 to TRBJ2-1, with TRBD1 as a possible D gene (6 bases). Germline V gene sequence: CDR1 KGHDR, CDR2 SFDVKD. Trimming removed 7 bases from V and 6 bases from J, with 9 bases in between. The CDR3 runs to 12 residues. CDR3 nucleotides: TGTGCCACCAGACAGGGCGGCAATGAGCAGTTCTTC. Translation gives CATRQGGNEQFF.

This rearrangement joins TRBV5-6 to TRBJ1-3; D is ambiguous. Germline assignment: CDR1 SGHDT and CDR2 YYEEEE. V lost 4 bases to trimming and J lost 4 bases, with 12 bases between them. The CDR3 runs 14 residues. CDR3 sequence: CASSNAGNGNTIYF. The CDR3 DNA is TGTGCCAGCAGCAATGCGGGGAACGGAAACACCATATATTTT.

The chain couples TRBV2 to TRBJ2-3, with 7 bases identical to TRBD2. The CDR3 spans 16 residues. The germline gives CDR1 SNHLY, CDR2 FYNNEI. V was clipped by 6 bases and J by 5 bases; unmatched bases: 14. As DNA, the CDR3 is TGTGCCAGCAGGGACGGTTGGCGGGAGAGGAGAGATACGCAGTATTTT. Translated, it gives CASRDGWRERRDTQYF.

The chain has TRBV19 and TRBJ2-7; 8 bases match TRBD2. CDR1 and CDR2 from the germline V gene are LNHDA and SQIVND (reference sequence). The CDR3 spans 14 residues. The trim removed 2 bases at V and 6 bases at J, leaving 6 bases unmatched. The CDR3 is CASSITSGGVEQYF. The CDR3 bases are TGTGCCAGTAGTATAACTAGCGGAGGGGTCGAGCAGTACTTC.

This chain connects TRBV6-5 to TRBJ1-5; 9 nucleotides agree with TRBD1. This CDR3 is 13 amino acids long. Germline V gene sequence: CDR1 MNHEY, CDR2 SVGAGI. Germline trimming cut 4 bases from V and 5 bases from J; bases unmatched to any gene: 0. The CDR3 sequence: CASSWTGDQPQHF. DNA of the CDR3: TGTGCCAGCAGTTGGACAGGGGATCAGCCCCAGCATTTT.

This clone was recorded only once. The chain carries TRBV2 and TRBJ1-2, with no clear D. CDR3 size: 13 residues. From germline, CDR1 is SNHLY and CDR2 FYNNEI. V lost 6 bases and J lost 1, with 9 bases in between. CDR3 region: CASRTGLNYGYTF. CDR3 bases: TGTGCCAGCAGGACTGGACTTAACTATGGCTACACCTTC.

J is TRBJ1-2 and V is TRBV7-2; TRBD1 is a possible D gene (5 bases). There are 15 residues in the CDR3. Deletions cut 0 bases from V and 4 bases from J, with 12 bases between. CDR1 and CDR2 from the germline V gene are SGHTA and FQGNSA. The CDR3 coding sequence is TGTGCCAGCAGCTTAGCGATACAGGCGTTCTATGGCTACACCTTC. It encodes CASSLAIQAFYGYTF. Using reference TRBV7-2 and TRBJ1-2 for the parts outside the CDR3, the full variable domain is GAGVSQSPSNKVTEKGKDVELRCDPISGHTALYWYRQSLGQGLEFLIYFQGNSAPDKSGLPSDRFSAERTGGSVSTLTIQRTQQEDSAVYLCASSLAIQAFYGYTFGSGTRLTVV.